The clone carrying this TCR beta chain has only a few counts. The source of the sample is a study of early T cells in non-severe SARS-CoV-2 infection. The library protocol tagged individual cDNA molecules with unique molecular identifiers. TCRdb reanalysed the 5' RACE reads using MiXCR and keeps one entry per CDR3 protein. The data hold roughly 20,000 distinct CDR3 sequences, with 4% to 5.5% observed a single time. The V gene's germline CDR1 is SNHLY and CDR2 FYNNEI. The CDR3 consists of 15 residues. The TCR sequence derives from an adult who was a healthcare worker with PCR-confirmed SARS-CoV-2 infection or an uninfected control (not recorded which). This chain uses TRBV2 with TRBJ2-7, with TRBD2 identical over 9 bases. The DNA end lines up better with TRBJ2-4; the J call may be wrong. The sequencing input was whole blood. CDR3 DNA sequence: TGTGCCAGCCGGAAGGAGGGCCTAGCGGGACTCATTCAGTACTTC. Translation gives CASRKEGLAGLIQYF.